Described below is a single T cell receptor beta chain sequence and its context. Germline CDR1 and CDR2: SGDLS and YYNGEE. CDR3 length: 16 residues. With V trimmed by 3 bases and J by 5 bases, 10 bases remained unmatched. A Seattle source enrolled patients during active infection and followed them longitudinally. The source of the sample is a study of blood T cell repertoires in COVID-19. Study at large: Samples came from the United States, Italy and Spain, spanning acute and convalescent COVID-19. T cells, B-cell-depleted T cells, or PBMCs supplied cDNA or gDNA.

Original processing methods: Using reference gene primer amplification, nucleated cell counts were estimated. The table came from immunoSEQ multiplex PCR; TCRdb's copy has only in-frame clones and leaves some out. V and J calls and clone size are as listed in that table; D and trimming were resolved from the DNA. The sample holds under 150,000 clones, roughly 90% seen once. The chain is built from TRBV9 and TRBJ2-3; 9 nucleotides match TRBD2. The sequenced sample was peripheral blood. The TCR sequence derives from a man in his sixties with COVID-19, enrolled during active disease. Here the CDR3 DNA reads TGTGCCAGCAGCGCTTCGGGGAGACTAGCGGTAGATACGCAGTATTTT. Translating it yields CASSASGRLAVDTQYF. Supplemented by reference TRBV9 and TRBJ2-3, the full variable domain reads DSGVTQTPKHLITATGQRVTLRCSPRSGDLSVYWYQQSLDQGLQFLIQYYNGEERAKGNILERFSAQQFPDLHSELNLSSLELGDSALYFCASSASGRLAVDTQYFGPGTRLTVL.